The rows below give T cell receptor beta chains drawn from one sample of a study of identical twins. TCRdb re-called the 5' RACE reads through MiXCR, storing one row per CDR3 protein. The repertoire consists of hundreds of thousands of distinct CDR3 sequences, with more than 9% occurring once and the leading ten covering roughly 7.8%. This sample was also put to use in a study of yellow fever vaccine responses in identical twins.

The sample consisted of CD8+ T cells sorted from blood. The receptors were gathered from a woman aged 18-29 years in good health. Both conserved end residues are part of each CDR3. A D gene is named only where the DNA matches it firmly. Size tells how often a clone was seen (once, few, many) or the class of an expanded clone, and some rows leave it out.

>-|TRBJ2-1|TRBV3-1|few
CASALAGEPNYNEQFF
TGTGCCAGCGCGCTCGCCGGGGAACCAAACTACAATGAGCAGTTCTTC
>TRBD2|TRBJ2-1|TRBV3-1|few
CASSRPGLAWSNYNEQFF
TGTGCCAGCAGCCGGCCCGGACTAGCTTGGTCGAATTACAATGAGCAGTTCTTC
>-|TRBJ2-5|TRBV14|-
CASSPLLKETQYF
TGTGCCAGCAGTCCTCTCTTAAAGGAGACCCAGTACTTC
>-|TRBJ2-1|TRBV29-1|few
CSVEGYGGRARVSSYNEQFF
TGCAGCGTTGAAGGTTATGGGGGCCGGGCGCGGGTTAGCTCCTACAATGAGCAGTTCTTC
>TRBD2|TRBJ2-1|TRBV24-1|few
CATSDSLAGVSYNEQFF
TGTGCCACCAGTGATTCCCTAGCGGGAGTGTCCTACAATGAGCAGTTCTTC
>TRBD2|TRBJ2-1|TRBV9|few
CASSPRTSGVGEQFF
TGTGCCAGCAGCCCCAGGACTAGCGGGGTGGGTGAGCAGTTCTTC
>-|TRBJ2-1|TRBV20-1|-
CSADRVAGTYNEQFF
TGCAGTGCCGACAGGGTAGCGGGGACGTACAATGAGCAGTTCTTC
>-|TRBJ2-2|TRBV28|few
CASREQGDTGELFF
TGTGCCAGCAGGGAGCAAGGGGACACCGGGGAGCTGTTTTTT
>TRBD2|TRBJ2-2|TRBV7-8|few
CASSFTLTSEFYGELFF
TGTGCCAGCAGCTTTACTCTCACTAGCGAATTTTACGGGGAGCTGTTTTTT
>-|TRBJ1-6|TRBV12-3/TRBV12-4|few
CASSSSSGSPLHF
TGTGCCAGCAGTTCGTCTTCCGGTTCACCCCTCCACTTT
>TRBD1|TRBJ2-3|TRBV2|-
CASREGQGEWDTQYF
TGTGCCAGCAGGGAGGGACAGGGCGAGTGGGATACGCAGTATTTT
>-|TRBJ1-1|TRBV18|few
CASSHQAGKEAFF
TGTGCCAGCTCACATCAAGCCGGGAAAGAAGCTTTCTTT
>TRBD2|TRBJ2-3|TRBV5-6|few
CASSPTPGLAGGSFTDTQYF
TGTGCCAGCAGCCCGACGCCCGGACTAGCGGGGGGTAGTTTCACAGATACGCAGTATTTT
>-|TRBJ2-5|TRBV7-2|few
CASSLHGDSAPGHF
TGTGCCAGCAGCTTACATGGGGATAGTGCCCCGGGGCACTTC
>TRBD1|TRBJ1-1|TRBV6-5|few
CASSNGQGQTEAFF
TGTGCCAGCAGTAACGGACAGGGGCAGACTGAAGCTTTCTTT
>-|TRBJ1-2|TRBV28|-
CASSSRTALYGYTF
TGTGCCAGCAGTTCCCGGACAGCTTTGTATGGCTACACCTTC
>TRBD2|TRBJ2-7|TRBV28|-
CATQFPGISGISRASYEQYF
TGTGCCACCCAGTTTCCAGGCATTAGCGGGATAAGTCGCGCCTCCTACGAGCAGTACTTC
>TRBD1|TRBJ2-1|TRBV24-1|-
CATSEPGQGGSSYNEQFF
TGTGCCACCAGTGAGCCGGGACAGGGGGGTTCGTCCTACAATGAGCAGTTCTTC
>-|TRBJ2-3|TRBV7-9|-
CASSPTLSDTQYF
TGTGCCAGCAGCCCGACTCTCTCAGATACGCAGTATTTT
>-|TRBJ2-1|TRBV10-3|-
CAICPSPGGGLIYNEQFF
TGTGCCATCTGTCCTTCTCCGGGCGGGGGCCTGATTTACAATGAGCAGTTCTTC
>TRBD2|TRBJ2-7|TRBV5-6|few
CASSYRLAGLYEQYF
TGTGCCAGCAGTTACCGACTAGCGGGCTTGTACGAGCAGTACTTC
>-|TRBJ2-1|TRBV6-1|many
CASSEKAEAFNEQFF
TGTGCCAGCAGTGAGAAAGCGGAGGCCTTCAATGAGCAGTTCTTC
>TRBD2|TRBJ2-1|TRBV7-8|few
CASSPGPGRAHNEQFF
TGTGCCAGCAGCCCTGGACCGGGGAGGGCCCACAATGAGCAGTTCTTC
>-|TRBJ2-2|TRBV20-1|-
CSAREGNTGELFF
TGCAGTGCTAGAGAGGGGAACACCGGGGAGCTGTTTTTT
>-|TRBJ2-1|TRBV20-1|-
CSATANEQFF
TGCAGTGCTACCGCCAATGAGCAGTTCTTC
>-|TRBJ2-5|TRBV12-5|few
CASGSPTKSQETQYF
TGTGCTAGTGGTTCCCCGACGAAGAGCCAAGAGACCCAGTACTTC
>-|TRBJ2-3|TRBV11-1|few
CASSLARSGAITDTQYF
TGTGCCAGCAGCTTAGCGCGGTCAGGGGCGATCACAGATACGCAGTATTTT
>-|TRBJ2-3|TRBV28|-
CATLTRTDTQYF
TGTGCCACCCTTACCCGCACAGATACGCAGTATTTT
>TRBD1|TRBJ2-2|TRBV29-1|-
CSVADRGPNTGELFF
TGCAGCGTCGCTGACAGGGGTCCGAACACCGGGGAGCTGTTTTTT
>TRBD2|TRBJ2-3|TRBV7-8|-
CASSLVSSGRGDPQYF
TGTGCCAGCAGCTTAGTCAGTAGCGGGAGAGGAGATCCGCAGTATTTT
>-|TRBJ2-1|TRBV4-1|few
CASSSDVNSYNEQFF
TGCGCCAGCAGCTCGGACGTCAACTCCTACAATGAGCAGTTCTTC
>-|TRBJ2-3|TRBV15|few
CATSRDSQDTQYF
TGTGCCACCAGCAGAGATTCCCAAGATACGCAGTATTTT
>-|TRBJ2-5|TRBV7-8|-
CASSTFQETQYF
TGTGCCAGCAGTACATTTCAAGAGACCCAGTACTTC
>-|TRBJ2-1|TRBV12-3/TRBV12-4|few
CASSLGVWYNEQFF
TGTGCCAGCAGTTTAGGTGTGTGGTACAATGAGCAGTTCTTC
>-|TRBJ2-5|TRBV2|-
CASSVPGKETQYF
TGTGCCAGCAGTGTCCCGGGGAAAGAGACCCAGTACTTC
>-|TRBJ2-1|TRBV29-1|-
CSVTVMEEQFF
TGCAGCGTTACGGTCATGGAAGAGCAGTTCTTC
>-|TRBJ1-1|TRBV2|-
CASIAGFTEAFF
TGTGCCAGCATCGCCGGCTTCACTGAAGCTTTCTTT
>TRBD2|TRBJ2-1|TRBV7-9|-
CASSPRELAGVWFF
TGTGCCAGCAGCCCCAGGGAACTAGCGGGAGTGTGGTTCTTC
>-|TRBJ2-7|TRBV5-1|-
CASTHPLSYEQYF
TGCGCCAGCACCCACCCACTCTCCTACGAGCAGTACTTC
>TRBD2|TRBJ2-1|TRBV28|-
CASSLSVFAGGAYNEQFF
TGTGCCAGCAGTTTATCTGTTTTTGCGGGAGGAGCTTACAATGAGCAGTTCTTC
>TRBD1|TRBJ1-1|TRBV6-5|-
CASSYGTGGFGGAFF
TGTGCCAGCAGTTACGGGACAGGGGGCTTTGGTGGAGCTTTCTTT
>-|TRBJ2-3|TRBV5-1|few
CASSLGQASRDTQYF
TGCGCCAGCAGCTTGGGGCAGGCCTCGCGGGATACGCAGTATTTT
>-|TRBJ2-3|TRBV24-1|many
CATSPRRSGTDTQYF
TGTGCCACCAGTCCCAGAAGGTCGGGCACAGATACGCAGTATTTT
>-|TRBJ2-7|TRBV7-8|-
CASSSGALAVSYEQYF
TGTGCCAGCAGCTCGGGGGCGCTAGCGGTTTCCTACGAGCAGTACTTC
>TRBD1|TRBJ2-7|TRBV5-5|few
CASSPAAGTGTYEQYF
TGTGCCAGCAGCCCAGCCGCCGGGACAGGGACTTACGAGCAGTACTTC
>-|TRBJ1-5|TRBV12-3/TRBV12-4|-
CASSLVGTHQPQHF
TGTGCCAGCAGTTTAGTTGGGACTCATCAGCCCCAGCATTTT
>TRBD1|TRBJ2-1|TRBV5-8|-
CASSHPDRATYNEQFF
TGTGCCAGCAGCCACCCCGACAGGGCAACCTACAATGAGCAGTTCTTC
>-|TRBJ2-2|TRBV3-1|-
CASSQVLVRRSNTGELFF
TGTGCCAGCAGCCAAGTCCTGGTGAGGCGTTCGAACACCGGGGAGCTGTTTTTT